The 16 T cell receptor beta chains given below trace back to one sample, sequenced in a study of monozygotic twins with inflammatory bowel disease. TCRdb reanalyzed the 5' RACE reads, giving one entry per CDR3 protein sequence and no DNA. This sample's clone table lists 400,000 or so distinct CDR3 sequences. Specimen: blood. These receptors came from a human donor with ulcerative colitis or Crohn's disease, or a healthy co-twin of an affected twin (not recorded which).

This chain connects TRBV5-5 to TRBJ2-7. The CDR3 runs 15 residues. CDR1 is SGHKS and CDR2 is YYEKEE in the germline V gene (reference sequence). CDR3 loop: CASSKPDRLEYEQYF.

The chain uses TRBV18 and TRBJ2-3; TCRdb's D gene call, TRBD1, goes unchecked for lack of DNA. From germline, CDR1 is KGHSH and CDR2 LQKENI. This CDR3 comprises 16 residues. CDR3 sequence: CASSPQVRGPTDTQYF.

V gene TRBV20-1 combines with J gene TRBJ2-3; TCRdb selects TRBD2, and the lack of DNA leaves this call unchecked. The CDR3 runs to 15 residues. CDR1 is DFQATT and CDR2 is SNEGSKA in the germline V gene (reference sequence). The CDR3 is CSASPSGTVGVTQYF.

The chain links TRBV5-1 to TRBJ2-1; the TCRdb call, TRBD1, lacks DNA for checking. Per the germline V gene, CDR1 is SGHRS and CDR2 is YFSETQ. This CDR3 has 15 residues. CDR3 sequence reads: CASSVYQDSLNEQFF. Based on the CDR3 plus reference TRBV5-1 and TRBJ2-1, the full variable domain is KAGVTQTPRYLIKTRGQQVTLSCSPISGHRSVSWYQQTPGQGLQFLFEYFSETQRNKGNFPGRFSGRQFSNSRSEMNVSTLELGDSALYLCASSVYQDSLNEQFFGPGTRLTVL.

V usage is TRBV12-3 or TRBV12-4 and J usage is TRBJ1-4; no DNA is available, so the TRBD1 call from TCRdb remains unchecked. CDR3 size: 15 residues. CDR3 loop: CASSSPTGSLQKLFF.

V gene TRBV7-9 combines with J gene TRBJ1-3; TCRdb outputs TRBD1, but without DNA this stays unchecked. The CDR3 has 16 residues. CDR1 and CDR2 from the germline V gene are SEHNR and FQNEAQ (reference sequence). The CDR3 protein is CASSLSDWGSRNTIYF.

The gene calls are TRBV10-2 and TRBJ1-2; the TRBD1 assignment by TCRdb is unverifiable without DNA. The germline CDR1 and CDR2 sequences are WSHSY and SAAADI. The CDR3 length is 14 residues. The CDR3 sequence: CASTVTGGNYGYTF.

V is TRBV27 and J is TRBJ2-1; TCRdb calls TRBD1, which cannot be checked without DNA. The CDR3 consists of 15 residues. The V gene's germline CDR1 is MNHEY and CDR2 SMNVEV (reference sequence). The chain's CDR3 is CASSYGQGGYNEQFF.

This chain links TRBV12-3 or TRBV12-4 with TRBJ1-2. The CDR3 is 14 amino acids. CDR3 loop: CASSFGRAIYGYTF.

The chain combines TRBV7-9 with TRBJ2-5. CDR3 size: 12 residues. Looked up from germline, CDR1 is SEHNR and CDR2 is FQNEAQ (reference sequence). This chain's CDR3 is CASSSVSETQYF.

The CDR3 reads CASSTGQNQETQYF. The chain has TRBV7-3 and TRBJ2-5; TCRdb's D call, TRBD1, is unchecked because there is no DNA. The length of the CDR3 is 14 residues. The germline V gene encodes CDR1 SGHTA and CDR2 FQGTGA.

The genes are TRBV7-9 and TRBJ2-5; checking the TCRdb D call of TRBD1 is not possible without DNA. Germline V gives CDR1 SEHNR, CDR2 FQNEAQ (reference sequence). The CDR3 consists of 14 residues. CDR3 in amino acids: CASSFGRDRETQYF.

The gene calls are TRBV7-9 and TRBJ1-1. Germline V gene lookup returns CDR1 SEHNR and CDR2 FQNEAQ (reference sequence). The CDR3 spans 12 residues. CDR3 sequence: CASSPTDTEAFF.

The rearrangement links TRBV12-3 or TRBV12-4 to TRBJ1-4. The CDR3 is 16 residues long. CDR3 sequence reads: CASSFNGEGTNEKLFF.

This CDR3 is CAWSHGGPQETQYF. V usage is TRBV30 and J usage is TRBJ2-5; TCRdb's D call of TRBD2 is untestable without DNA. Germline CDR1 is GTSNPN and CDR2 is SVGIG (reference sequence). The CDR3 spans 14 residues.

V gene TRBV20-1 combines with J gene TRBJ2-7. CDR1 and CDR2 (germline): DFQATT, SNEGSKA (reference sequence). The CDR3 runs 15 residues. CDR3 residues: CSARDINRPTYEQYF.